A single sample gave rise to the 26 T cell receptor beta chains below, sequenced in a study of CD8+ T cells in alopecia areata. Extracted RNA was reverse transcribed into cDNA, the sequencing template. The data were produced by immunoSEQ multiplex PCR, yet TCRdb's version contains in-frame clones alone and is incomplete. The table includes some 100,000 clones, around two fifths detected once. Sequenced input: CD4+ T cells sorted from blood. The receptors were gathered from a human donor with alopecia areata.

This clone was seen a few times. This chain uses TRBV2 with TRBJ2-1; 12 positions agree with TRBD2. Germline values: CDR1 SNHLY, CDR2 FYNNEI. The CDR3 is 16 amino acids. V shed 5 bases, J shed 6 bases, and the junction held 8 bases outside the gene matches. This chain's CDR3 is CASSPPTSGGPNEQFF. The CDR3 DNA follows: TGTGCCAGCAGTCCACCGACTAGCGGGGGTCCCAATGAGCAGTTCTTC. Full variable domain (rest looked up from reference TRBV2 and TRBJ2-1): EPEVTQTPSHQVTQMGQEVILRCVPISNHLYFYWYRQILGQKVEFLVSFYNNEISEKSEIFDDQFSVERPDGSNFTLKIRSTKLEDSAMYFCASSPPTSGGPNEQFFGPGTRLTVL.

This chain connects TRBV30 to TRBJ1-2; TRBD1 agrees at 8 bases. CDR1 is GTSNPN, CDR2 SVGIG, per germline (reference sequence). V trimming: 4 bases; J trimming: 3 bases; junction bases outside the gene matches: 10. This CDR3 is 15 amino acids long. The CDR3 DNA follows: TGTGCCTGGAATACCGGGACAGGTCGCGACTATGGCTACACCTTC. Amino acid sequence: CAWNTGTGRDYGYTF.

CDR3: CASRRDRGSYEQYF. In nucleotides, the CDR3 is TGCGCCAGCCGCCGGGACAGGGGATCCTACGAGCAGTACTTC. The chain uses TRBV23-1 and TRBJ2-7; 10 nucleotides agree with TRBD1. TRBV23-1 carries the ORF label, with uncertain function. The length of the CDR3 is 14 residues. J gave up 1 base and V 8 bases, and 5 bases lay outside the gene matches.

This clone was observed a handful of times. V and J are TRBV29-1 and TRBJ1-2; unclear D gene. Germline values: CDR1 SQVTM, CDR2 ANQGSEA. The CDR3 has 12 amino acids. V was cut by 3 bases and J by 0 bases, with 5 bases left in between. The DNA of the CDR3 is TGCAGCGTTGATGGCCCTAACTATGGCTACACCTTC. Its protein is CSVDGPNYGYTF.

The chain links TRBV4-2 to TRBJ2-3; D gene unclear. The CDR3 loop spans 20 amino acids. Germline V gene data show CDR1 as LGHNA and CDR2 as YNFKEQ. V gave up 6 bases and J gave up 3 bases, with 31 bases separating them. The CDR3 reads CASRDLVGRGRRRPTDTQYF. DNA of the CDR3: TGTGCCAGCAGGGATCTAGTTGGCCGCGGCAGGCGGCGGCCAACAGATACGCAGTATTTT.

Concerning this clone itself: Compared with germline, one end of the junction differs, possibly owing to a read error. The rearrangement links TRBV5-6 to TRBJ2-5; maybe TRBD2 (5 bases). CDR1 SGHDT and CDR2 YYEEEE come from the germline V gene. The CDR3 consists of 12 residues. The CDR3 here is CASSPIGLVEDF. As DNA, the CDR3 is TGTGCCAGCAGCCCCATCGGCCTAGTGGAGGACTTC.

The J gene is TRBJ1-5, the V gene TRBV7-3; D gene unclear. V lost 5 bases to trimming and J lost 11 bases, with 16 bases between them. The germline CDR1 and CDR2 sequences are SGHTA and FQGTGA. The CDR3 loop spans 13 amino acids. The CDR3 sequence: CASSRTVGSAQHF. The CDR3 DNA sequence: TGTGCCAGCAGCCGAACGGTGGGATCAGCCCAGCATTTT.

The rearrangement links TRBV30 to TRBJ2-3; D might be TRBD1 or TRBD2, each matching 6 bases. This CDR3 spans 16 amino acids. The V gene's germline CDR1 is GTSNPN and CDR2 SVGIG (reference sequence). With 1 base removed from V and 0 bases from J, the gap between germline ends came to 14 bases. The CDR3 region is CAWSGLRDTSTDTQYF. CDR3 sequence (DNA): TGTGCCTGGAGTGGGTTGCGGGACACTAGCACAGATACGCAGTATTTT.

Only a few counts were recorded for this clone. The genes are TRBV28 and TRBJ2-7, with D possibly being TRBD1 (5 bases). CDR1 is MDHEN and CDR2 is SYDVKM in the germline V gene. CDR3 length: 16 residues. V was trimmed by 5 bases and J by 6 bases, leaving 23 bases between them. In DNA form, the CDR3 reads TGTGCCAGCAGTCCCCTCTCCGGTGCCAGTCAGGGCGAGCAGTACTTC. Translated: CASSPLSGASQGEQYF.

The sample holds a few counts of this clone. The rearrangement joins TRBV23-1 to TRBJ2-5, with D hard to call. TRBV23-1 is an ORF, with its function uncertain. The CDR3 contains 12 residues. V shed 7 bases and J shed 5 bases, with 11 bases lying between them. The DNA of the CDR3 is TGCGCCAGCACTCGACCCGGGGAGACCCAGTACTTC. Protein: CASTRPGETQYF.

The genes are TRBV5-1 and TRBJ2-1; D is unresolved. Trimming stripped 0 bases from V and 8 bases from J, with 12 bases between. This CDR3 has 14 amino acids. Germline CDR1 reads SGHRS; CDR2 reads YFSETQ. The CDR3 DNA reads as TGCGCCAGCAGCTTGGCGGGCGATCTAGATGAGCAGTTCTTC. The encoded protein is CASSLAGDLDEQFF.

Only a few counts were recorded for this clone. J is TRBJ2-1 and V is TRBV29-1; no clear D gene. The CDR3 length is 12 residues. Between the trimmed V and J ends, which lost 7 bases and 4 bases, there was a span of 11 bases. The germline V gene has CDR1 SQVTM and CDR2 ANQGSEA. CDR3 in amino acids: CSGGSEYNEQFF. DNA for the CDR3: TGCAGCGGAGGATCAGAGTACAATGAGCAGTTCTTC.

The rearrangement links TRBV10-2 to TRBJ2-5, with 9 nucleotides matching TRBD2. The CDR3 covers 13 residues. V shed 6 bases and J 5 bases; nucleotides not matched to a gene: 4. Germline values: CDR1 WSHSY, CDR2 SAAADI. CDR3 coding DNA: TGCGCCAGCAGGTTAGCGGGGGTGGAGACCCAGTACTTC. Translating it yields CASRLAGVETQYF.

This chain links TRBV5-1 with TRBJ2-1, with D possibly being TRBD2 (6 bases). Trimming removed 0 bases at V and 5 bases at J, with 9 bases between. The CDR3 contains 14 residues. Germline lookup yields CDR1 SGHRS and CDR2 YFSETQ. The DNA for the CDR3 is TGCGCCAGCAGCTTGGGGGGACTGGACAATGAGCAGTTCTTC. Amino acids: CASSLGGLDNEQFF.

The chain has TRBV5-1 and TRBJ2-1; TRBD2 agrees at 8 bases. Unmatched junction bases numbered 2, after V lost 1 base and J lost 2 bases. The germline V gene encodes CDR1 SGHRS and CDR2 YFSETQ. The CDR3 has 15 amino acids. DNA for the CDR3: TGCGCCAGCAGCTTGAGCGGGAGTACCTACAATGAGCAGTTCTTC. The encoded protein is CASSLSGSTYNEQFF.

The rearrangement uses TRBV29-1 and TRBJ2-2, with a tentative D call TRBD1 (5 bases). Trimming pared 7 bases from V and 0 bases from J, leaving 12 bases between. The CDR3 spans 14 residues. CDR1 and CDR2 from the germline V gene are SQVTM and ANQGSEA. The DNA of the CDR3 is TGCAGCGCCACGAGGACAACGAACACCGGGGAGCTGTTTTTT. Its translation: CSATRTTNTGELFF.

The chain links TRBV11-2 to TRBJ1-2, with a possible D match to TRBD1 (5 bases). The CDR3 loop spans 16 amino acids. V lost 6 bases and J 8 bases, leaving 25 bases between the germline ends. In germline, CDR1 is SGHAT, CDR2 FQNNGV. The CDR3 DNA sequence: TGTGCCAGCAGGTACAGTGGAGCCGGGACGGGGAAAGGCTACACCTTC. Encoded protein: CASRYSGAGTGKGYTF.

This clone has more than one count but fewer than ten. This chain links TRBV29-1 with TRBJ2-3; TRBD1 matches at 7 bases. Germline V gives CDR1 SQVTM, CDR2 ANQGSEA. V lost 3 bases, J lost 4 bases, and 1 base stayed unmatched. This CDR3 comprises 12 residues. This CDR3 reads CSVDTGADTQYF. DNA for the CDR3: TGCAGCGTTGATACAGGGGCAGATACGCAGTATTTT.

The gene calls are TRBV19 and TRBJ2-7; unclear D gene. Germline V gives CDR1 LNHDA, CDR2 SQIVND (reference sequence). This CDR3 region has 14 residues. Deletions cut 5 bases from V and 2 bases from J, with 13 bases between. The CDR3 loop reads CASSLDGLPYEQYF. Written as DNA, the CDR3 is TGTGCCAGTAGTCTTGACGGTCTTCCCTACGAGCAGTACTTC.

The V call is TRBV11-2, the J call TRBJ2-2, with a tentative D call TRBD1 (5 bases). Between the trimmed V and J ends, which lost 5 bases and 4 bases, there was a span of 11 bases. There are 14 residues in the CDR3. In germline, CDR1 is SGHAT, CDR2 FQNNGV. The CDR3 sequence: CASSPRTSTGELFF. Here the CDR3 DNA reads TGTGCCAGCAGCCCGAGGACATCCACCGGGGAGCTGTTTTTT.

The chain is built from TRBV30 and TRBJ2-6; D may be TRBD1 (5 bases). V gave up 3 bases and J gave up 4 bases, with 16 bases separating them. Germline CDR1 and CDR2: GTSNPN and SVGIG (reference sequence). This CDR3 has 16 residues. The CDR3, as DNA: TGTGCCTGGAGGTCACAGGTGAGCCTCGGGGCCAACGTCCTGACTTTC. Its protein is CAWRSQVSLGANVLTF.

The genes are TRBV5-4 and TRBJ2-3, with 7 positions matching TRBD2. The CDR3 sequence is 14 residues long. Germline V gene lookup returns CDR1 SGHNT and CDR2 YYREEE (reference sequence). V dropped 1 base and J dropped 1; count of bases not matched to a gene: 0. CDR3 protein: CASSLRGGTDTQYF. The CDR3 bases are TGTGCCAGCAGCTTGCGGGGGGGCACAGATACGCAGTATTTT.

This clone was seen a few times. The chain combines TRBV30 with TRBJ2-7, with no clear D. CDR1 and CDR2 (germline): GTSNPN, SVGIG (reference sequence). The length of the CDR3 is 13 residues. V lost 0 bases and J lost 5, with 11 bases in between. CDR3 amino acids: CAWSVRIRDEQYF. CDR3 sequence (DNA): TGTGCCTGGAGTGTAAGGATAAGGGACGAGCAGTACTTC. Supplemented by reference TRBV30 and TRBJ2-7, the full variable domain reads SQTIHQWPATLVQPVGSPLSLECTVEGTSNPNLYWYRQAAGRGLQLLFYSVGIGQISSEVPQNLSASRPQDRQFILSSKKLLLSDSGFYLCAWSVRIRDEQYFGPGTRLTVT.

The V call is TRBV29-1, the J call TRBJ1-1; no clear D gene. This CDR3 contains 14 residues. V was shortened by 6 bases and J by 0 bases, with 14 bases between the two germline ends. Germline CDR1 and CDR2: SQVTM and ANQGSEA. Here the CDR3 reads CSVERAGMNTEAFF. CDR3 nucleotides: TGCAGCGTCGAACGCGCTGGGATGAACACTGAAGCTTTCTTT.

This chain connects TRBV29-1 to TRBJ2-3; TRBD1 matches at 7 bases. CDR3 length equals 14 residues. The germline V gene encodes CDR1 SQVTM and CDR2 ANQGSEA. After removal of 2 bases from V and 0 bases from J, the junction contained 2 bases not matched to a gene. CDR3: CSVERQGSTDTQYF. The DNA of the CDR3 is TGCAGCGTTGAAAGACAGGGTAGCACAGATACGCAGTATTTT.

The chain recombines TRBV29-1 with TRBJ2-2, with 11 nucleotides matching TRBD1. The CDR3 extends over 15 amino acids. V shed 5 bases and J 6 bases; nucleotides not matched to a gene: 8. Germline values: CDR1 SQVTM, CDR2 ANQGSEA. CDR3 in amino acids: CSVFSGTGGPGELFF. DNA for the CDR3: TGCAGCGTTTTCTCCGGGACAGGGGGACCCGGGGAGCTGTTTTTT.